The present T cell receptor beta chain was sequenced within a study of cytomegalovirus exposure and HLA in healthy donors. General study results and limits: About 90% or about 30% of the time was how often most TCR beta V segments were productive, according to an earlier analysis. V- and J-gene trimming in TCR beta was tied to a missense DCLRE1C variant by an analysis performed later.

Amplification used 60 Vbeta primers and 13 Jbeta primers. TCRdb's copy holds only in-frame clones and misses some; the assay was immunoSEQ multiplex PCR. This sample has about 160,000 clones, with 70% to 80% found just once. In the case of this clone: The antigen remains undetermined.

Germline V gives CDR1 MNHEY, CDR2 SVGAGI. The length of the CDR3 is 13 residues. Between the trimmed V and J ends, which lost 2 bases and 5 bases, there was a span of 9 bases. This TCR came from a man in his forties or fifties in good health and CMV-seronegative. Sequenced: PBMCs. J is TRBJ1-1 and V is TRBV6-5, with a weak D call TRBD1 (6 bases). The DNA for the CDR3 is TGTGCCAGCAGTTACACACAGGGTACTGAAGCTTTCTTT. This codes for CASSYTQGTEAFF.